The 21 T cell receptor beta chains listed next were all sequenced from one sample in a study of memory CD4+ T cells and cytomegalovirus serostatus. This table comes from immunoSEQ multiplex PCR, and its TCRdb copy is limited to in-frame clones, with some not included. The repertoire holds 84,000 or so clones, with 75% to 90% as singletons. Single viable CD3+CD4+CD8-CD45RO+ cells were sorted as the memory CD4+ T cells. The specimen sequenced was memory CD4+ T cells from blood. The receptors derive from an adult in good health and CMV-seronegative.

V usage is TRBV30 and J usage is TRBJ1-6, with 8 bases that match TRBD1. With 1 base clipped from V and 4 bases from J, the junction kept 3 bases outside the gene matches. Germline lookup yields CDR1 GTSNPN and CDR2 SVGIG (reference sequence). This CDR3 is built from 15 residues. CDR3 loop: CAWSETGEYNSPLHF. The CDR3 DNA is TGTGCCTGGAGTGAGACAGGGGAGTATAATTCACCCCTCCACTTT.

This chain uses TRBV7-9 with TRBJ1-2, with D hard to call. Trimming removed 1 base at V and 7 bases at J, with 7 bases between. The CDR3 runs 12 residues. Germline assignment: CDR1 SEHNR and CDR2 FQNEAQ (reference sequence). This CDR3 is CASSLDVSGYTF. CDR3 bases: TGTGCCAGCAGCTTAGATGTGAGTGGCTACACCTTC.

In this sample, this clone turned up once. The chain combines TRBV7-6 with TRBJ1-6, with 10 bases that match TRBD1. CDR1 and CDR2 from the germline V gene are SGHVS and FNYEAQ. The V gene end was trimmed by 4 bases and the J gene end by 7 bases; junction bases not matched to a gene: 10. CDR3 size: 17 residues. The CDR3: CASSSWDRGVGNSPLHF. The CDR3 DNA reads TGTGCCAGCAGCTCGTGGGACAGGGGTGTTGGGAATTCACCCCTCCACTTT.

A single count supports this clone. The chain has TRBV7-2 and TRBJ2-7; 7 nucleotides align to TRBD1. V lost 5 bases, J lost 2 bases, and 6 bases stayed unmatched. Per germline, CDR1 SGHTA and CDR2 FQGNSA. The CDR3 loop spans 14 amino acids. In DNA, the CDR3 is TGTGCCAGCAGCCCGGGGACAGTCACCTACGAGCAGTACTTC. This encodes CASSPGTVTYEQYF. Full variable domain (remainder filled in from reference TRBV7-2 and TRBJ2-7): GAGVSQSPSNKVTEKGKDVELRCDPISGHTALYWYRQSLGQGLEFLIYFQGNSAPDKSGLPSDRFSAERTGGSVSTLTIQRTQQEDSAVYLCASSPGTVTYEQYFGPGTRLTVT.

This clone occurred a few times. V is TRBV27 and J is TRBJ1-5; D uncertain. Trimming stripped 3 bases from V and 5 bases from J, with 5 bases between. CDR3 length: 12 residues. CDR1 and CDR2 from the germline V gene are MNHEY and SMNVEV (reference sequence). In DNA, the CDR3 is TGTGCCAGCAGTTTCATCGATCAGCCCCAGCATTTT. It is translated as CASSFIDQPQHF.

The table lists this clone with a count of one. The V gene is TRBV30, the J gene TRBJ2-2; D is uncertain. Germline lookup yields CDR1 GTSNPN and CDR2 SVGIG (reference sequence). The V end lost 7 bases, the J end lost 2 bases, and 14 bases lay between the germline ends. There are 14 residues in the CDR3. CDR3 loop: CASTAGRNTGELFF. The CDR3 DNA reads as TGTGCCTCGACTGCTGGCCGAAACACCGGGGAGCTGTTTTTT.

The rearrangement links TRBV20-1 to TRBJ2-5, with unresolved D. Trimming took 2 bases from V and 5 from J, leaving 3 bases between them. The CDR3 is made up of 10 amino acids. The V gene's germline CDR1 is DFQATT and CDR2 SNEGSKA (reference sequence). CDR3 DNA sequence: TGCAGTGCTAGATCCGAGACCCAGTACTTC. It translates to CSARSETQYF.

V and J are TRBV6-5 and TRBJ1-3, with no clear D. Germline V gene lookup returns CDR1 MNHEY and CDR2 SVGAGI. V gave up 0 bases and J gave up 6 bases, with 9 bases separating them. The length of the CDR3 is 14 residues. The CDR3 region has the DNA TGTGCCAGCAGTTACTCGAACGGTCTAAACACCATATATTTT. Its translation is CASSYSNGLNTIYF.

The chain recombines TRBV15 with TRBJ1-4; 9 bases are shared with TRBD1. The CDR3 consists of 15 residues. Germline lookup yields CDR1 LNHNV and CDR2 YYDKDF (reference sequence). V lost 3 bases to trimming and J lost 6 bases; unmatched junction nucleotides: 5. The CDR3 loop reads CATSRLTGGDEKLFF. In DNA, the CDR3 is TGTGCCACCAGCAGGCTGACAGGGGGTGATGAAAAACTGTTTTTT.

J is TRBJ2-1 and V is TRBV28; D is undetermined. The CDR3 is 12 amino acids. CDR1 is MDHEN and CDR2 is SYDVKM in the germline V gene. The V end was cut by 6 bases, the J end by 4 bases, with 7 bases between. In DNA form, the CDR3 reads TGTGCCAGCAGAACAGAGTACAATGAGCAGTTCTTC. Protein: CASRTEYNEQFF. Supplemented by reference TRBV28 and TRBJ2-1, the full variable domain reads DVKVTQSSRYLVKRTGEKVFLECVQDMDHENMFWYRQDPGLGLRLIYFSYDVKMKEKGDIPEGYSVSREKKERFSLILESASTNQTSMYLCASRTEYNEQFFGPGTRLTVL.

The chain uses TRBV4-2 and TRBJ2-3; D remains unclear. Between the trimmed V and J ends, which lost 0 bases and 2 bases, there was a span of 15 bases. The germline gives CDR1 LGHNA, CDR2 YNFKEQ. This CDR3 comprises 17 residues. The CDR3 reads CASSQDRPPRVTDTQYF. Here the CDR3 DNA reads TGTGCCAGCAGCCAAGATCGCCCACCCCGCGTCACAGATACGCAGTATTTT.

This clone was detected only a few times. The genes are TRBV19 and TRBJ1-5, with 9 bases fitting TRBD1. Germline loops: CDR1 LNHDA, CDR2 SQIVND (reference sequence). Trimming at V came to 5 bases and at J to 6 bases, leaving 8 bases not matched to a gene. The CDR3 consists of 15 residues. The CDR3 loop is CASSAWTGVVQPQHF. The CDR3 bases are TGTGCCAGTAGTGCTTGGACAGGGGTCGTTCAGCCCCAGCATTTT.

The J gene is TRBJ2-1, the V gene TRBV5-1; TRBD2 agrees at 14 bases. CDR1 and CDR2 (germline): SGHRS, YFSETQ. The V gene end was trimmed by 5 bases and the J gene end by 12 bases; junction bases not matched to a gene: 10. The CDR3 runs 15 residues. As DNA, the CDR3 is TGCGCCAGCAGGGCACCGGGACTAGCGGGGGTCGGGCAGTTCTTC. This gives the protein CASRAPGLAGVGQFF.

This chain uses TRBV15 with TRBJ2-3; TRBD2 is a possible D gene (6 bases). Germline CDR1 is LNHNV and CDR2 is YYDKDF (reference sequence). V was clipped by 0 bases and J by 3 bases, with 10 bases between them. The CDR3 extends over 15 amino acids. CDR3 in DNA: TGTGCCACCAGCAGAGATGGGCTAGCGACAGATACGCAGTATTTT. Encoded protein: CATSRDGLATDTQYF.

This clone was picked up a small number of times. The CDR3 DNA reads as TGCAGTGCTGAAACAGGGGGGGAAGCTTTCTTT. As protein: CSAETGGEAFF. J is TRBJ1-1 and V is TRBV20-1, with 8 bases identical to TRBD1. Germline CDR1 is DFQATT and CDR2 is SNEGSKA (reference sequence). V was pared by 5 bases and J by 8 bases, with 4 bases of the junction left unmatched. The CDR3 extends over 11 amino acids.

The genes are TRBV5-6 and TRBJ2-5, with TRBD2 identical over 10 bases. Germline CDR1 SGHDT, CDR2 YYEEEE. The CDR3 length is 15 residues. J lost 4 bases, V lost 2 bases, and 5 bases had no gene match. CDR3 DNA: TGTGCCAGCAGCTTAAGCGGGGGGGCGGGAGAGACCCAGTACTTC. This codes for CASSLSGGAGETQYF.

The chain couples TRBV7-2 to TRBJ1-6, with D possibly matching TRBD1 (6 bases). CDR1 is SGHTA and CDR2 is FQGNSA in the germline V gene. The CDR3 is 14 amino acids. The ends were cut back, 5 bases at V and 8 bases at J, with 13 bases in the middle. The chain's CDR3 is CASSAQDSDSPLHF. CDR3 sequence (DNA): TGTGCCAGCAGCGCCCAGGACAGTGATTCACCCCTCCACTTT.

This clone was picked up a small number of times. The chain employs TRBV10-3 and TRBJ2-2; weak D call: TRBD1 (6 bases). Germline values: CDR1 ENHRY, CDR2 SYGVKD. The ends were cut back, 3 bases at V and 3 bases at J, with 14 bases in the middle. The CDR3 is 16 residues long. DNA for the CDR3: TGTGCCATCAGTGAATCGTACAGGGTCGACACCGGGGAGCTGTTTTTT. Translated, it gives CAISESYRVDTGELFF.

V usage is TRBV10-3 and J usage is TRBJ1-6; 9 bases match TRBD1. The length of the CDR3 is 16 residues. Germline CDR1 ENHRY, CDR2 SYGVKD. After removal of 4 bases from V and 3 bases from J, the junction contained 4 bases not matched to a gene. Here the CDR3 DNA reads TGTGCCATCAGTGCTAGGGACAGGGTCTATAATTCACCCCTCCACTTT. Translation gives CAISARDRVYNSPLHF.

This chain uses TRBV19 with TRBJ2-7, with 11 positions matching TRBD2. The trim removed 1 base at V and 7 bases at J, leaving 6 bases unmatched. Per the germline V gene, CDR1 is LNHDA and CDR2 is SQIVND (reference sequence). This CDR3 spans 15 amino acids. CDR3 loop: CASSIGSSGGREQYF. As DNA, the CDR3 is TGTGCCAGTAGTATAGGCTCTAGCGGGGGGAGAGAGCAGTACTTC.

The chain recombines TRBV29-1 with TRBJ2-7; no clear D gene. The length of the CDR3 is 12 residues. The V end lost 4 bases, the J end lost 2 bases, and 9 bases lay between the germline ends. The germline V gene encodes CDR1 SQVTM and CDR2 ANQGSEA. CDR3 sequence: CSVGTPPYEQYF. In nucleotides, the CDR3 is TGCAGCGTTGGGACGCCTCCCTACGAGCAGTACTTC.